The 10 T cell receptor beta chains below come from one sample, sequenced in a study of tumor-infiltrating lymphocytes in oesophageal squamous cell carcinoma. From the PCR reads, TCRdb called clonotypes with MiXCR, one entry per CDR3 protein. The sample lists 10,000 to 15,000 distinct CDR3 sequences, roughly 54% occurring once. The sequencing sample was made of esophageal tumor tissue. All receptors derive from a female donor with esophageal squamous cell carcinoma.

The rearrangement links TRBV6-2 or TRBV6-3 to TRBJ2-7; D might be TRBD1 (5 bases). With the DNA end fitting TRBJ2-5 better, the J assignment may be wrong. CDR1 MNHEY and CDR2 SVGEGT come from the germline V gene. There are 13 residues in the CDR3. The DNA for the CDR3 is TGTGCCAGCAGGACCCAGGGTGGAGAGACCCAGTACTTC. It codes for CASRTQGGETQYF.

The chain combines TRBV24-1 with TRBJ2-7; D might be TRBD2 (6 bases). Trimming pared 8 bases from V and 4 bases from J, leaving 17 bases between. CDR3 length: 14 residues. Germline assignment: CDR1 KGHDR and CDR2 SFDVKD. Here the CDR3 reads CATIHGGSRYEQYF. In nucleotides, the CDR3 is TGTGCCACCATCCACGGAGGGAGTAGGTACGAGCAGTACTTC.

This chain uses TRBV28 with TRBJ2-5; 9 nucleotides match TRBD1. The DNA end favors TRBJ2-1, so the J call may be wrong. This CDR3 is 12 amino acids long. From germline, CDR1 is MDHEN and CDR2 SYDVKM. This CDR3 is CASRTGVNEQFF. CDR3 bases: TGTGCCAGCCGGACAGGGGTCAATGAGCAGTTCTTC.

The gene calls are TRBV7-3 and TRBJ2-3, with 12 positions matching TRBD2. V was clipped by 0 bases and J by 3 bases; unmatched bases: 7. This CDR3 region has 18 residues. The V gene's germline CDR1 is SGHTA and CDR2 FQGTGA. The CDR3 spells CASSLTATSGSGTDTQYF. CDR3 in DNA: TGTGCCAGCAGCTTAACAGCGACTAGCGGGAGTGGGACAGATACGCAGTATTTT. The whole variable domain, filled in from reference TRBV7-3 and TRBJ2-3, reads GAGVSQTPSNKVTEKGKYVELRCDPISGHTALYWYRQSLGQGPEFLIYFQGTGAADDSGLPNDRFFAVRPEGSVSTLKIQRTERGDSAVYLCASSLTATSGSGTDTQYFGPGTRLTVL.

This clonotype was observed a few times. Since no conserved phenylalanine or tryptophan closes the CDR3, a read error is the likely cause. The DNA is left out, because the CDR3 cannot be placed on it with certainty; the CDR3 is given as TCRdb lists it. The CDR3 protein is CATRDSLQETQYFGS. V and J are TRBV7-6 and TRBJ2-7; the tabulated D call, TRBD1, remains unverified against the DNA. The CDR3 sequence runs 15 residues, both termini included. Per the germline V gene, CDR1 is SGHVS and CDR2 is FNYEAQ.

This clonotype was counted a few times. The chain couples TRBV7-2 to TRBJ2-3; no clear D gene. V shed 2 bases and J shed 4 bases, with 10 bases lying between them. The CDR3 extends over 14 amino acids. Germline CDR1 SGHTA, CDR2 FQGNSA. In DNA, the CDR3 is TGTGCCAGCAGCTTATTTTTCACGCCAGATACGCAGTATTTT. It specifies CASSLFFTPDTQYF.

CDR3 in amino acids: CASSLEGSYEQYF. CDR3 sequence (DNA): TGCGCCAGCAGCTTGGAGGGGTCCTACGAGCAGTACTTC. V is TRBV5-1 and J is TRBJ2-4; a weak D match, TRBD1 (5 bases). The DNA end lines up better with TRBJ2-7; the J call may be wrong. This CDR3 has 13 residues. Germline V CDR1 and CDR2: SGHRS, YFSETQ.

This clonotype appeared a few times. This rearrangement joins TRBV7-8 to TRBJ2-5; 8 positions agree with TRBD2. The CDR3 runs to 16 residues. J was trimmed by 4 bases and V by 8 bases; bases with no gene match: 15. Germline V CDR1 and CDR2: SGHVS, FQNEAQ. Written as DNA, the CDR3 is TGTGCCAGCGCTCAAATCCCTCTCAGCGGGAGAGAGACCCAGTACTTC. Translated: CASAQIPLSGRETQYF.

Concerning this clonotype: The germline gene is not matched at one end of the junction; a read error may be the cause. The chain employs TRBV28 and TRBJ2-1; 12 bases are shared with TRBD2. Germline-derived CDR1 and CDR2 are MDHEN and SYDVKM. This CDR3 contains 16 residues. The CDR3 sequence: CASSIFGLAGKNEQFF. For the CDR3, the DNA is TGTGCCAGCAGTATCTTCGGACTAGCGGGGAAGAATGAGCAATTCTTC. The variable domain in full, with the rest retrieved from reference TRBV28 and TRBJ2-1, is DVKVTQSSRYLVKRTGEKVFLECVQDMDHENMFWYRQDPGLGLRLIYFSYDVKMKEKGDIPEGYSVSREKKERFSLILESASTNQTSMYLCASSIFGLAGKNEQFFGPGTRLTVL.

The chain uses TRBV6-1 and TRBJ1-4; no clear D. Trimming pared 6 bases from V and 7 bases from J, leaving 6 bases between. The CDR3 sequence is 11 residues long. Germline loops: CDR1 MNHNS, CDR2 SASEGT. CDR3 protein: CASRTTEKLFF. DNA for the CDR3: TGTGCCAGCAGGACAACTGAAAAACTGTTTTTT.